This T cell receptor beta chain comes out of a study of T-cell memory formation after mild COVID-19 (dated by TCRdb to 2020 to 2023). Turning to the overall study: Most TCR sequence clusters were specific to one of the two donors. Two young, previously healthy adult volunteers, one female and one male, were included in the cohort. T-cell clones expanding and contracting after mild COVID-19 in a couple of donors were tracked by longitudinal TCRalpha and TCRbeta repertoire sequencing. The full study reports these points: Clones contracting from day 15 to 85 had balanced CD4/CD8 phenotypes, while a second wave expanding from day 15 to 37 was biased towards CD4+. The study included only a couple of mild cases, and larger cohorts that include severe cases with pre-infection samples were judged to be necessary. Some responding clones were detected in pre-infection memory, suggesting pre-existing cross-reactive memory T cells joined the SARS-CoV-2 response. Contracting CD4+ clones appeared mostly in the CM and EM memory subsets, whereas CD8+ clones were enriched in EMRA. The second-wave clones that peaked on day 37 were not confirmed to be SARS-CoV-2 specific.

Regarding this clonotype: The antigen it binds to is not known. Nothing much larger sits one base from this clone, and base qualities are not available.

Sequencing used an Illumina NovaSeq 6000. TCRalpha and TCRbeta cDNA libraries were built by 5'RACE with constant-segment primers, adding sample barcodes and unique molecular identifiers. Trizol reagent was used to extract RNA from every sample. The libraries were amplified in two PCR steps, and the second step added a second sample barcode and Illumina TruSeq adapters. Sequencing of libraries was performed on an Illumina NovaSeq with 2 x 150 bp paired-end reads. In the authors' own workflow: Demultiplexing of reads and collapsing into UMI-guided consensus sequences were performed with migec v1.2.7. Using mixcr v2.1.11, the UMI consensuses were aligned to TRA and TRB V and J templates and assembled into clonotypes. Expanded or contracted clonotypes were those called significant by both edgeR and NoisET, with noise models trained on biological replicates. For edgeR calls, a false discovery rate-adjusted p below 0.01 and a log2 fold-change threshold of 1 were applied. As an exploratory analysis of dynamics, max-normalized trajectories of the 1000 most abundant clonotypes were examined with PCA combined with hierarchical clustering. Separately sequenced CD4+ and CD8+ repertoires were used to assign a CD4 or CD8 phenotype to each responding clone. TCRdb passed the public sequencing reads through fastp at Q25 and MiXCR, retaining productive beta sequences. Rows are combined by CDR3 protein, so each entry shows the most common genes and DNA. The V and J calls reflect TCRdb's pipeline rather than the authors' work. The sample records approximately 350,000 distinct CDR3 sequences, 28% of which are singletons. In total, the top ten clones hold around an eighth of the sample.

Ficoll-Paque density gradient centrifugation was used to isolate PBMCs. CDR1 and CDR2 were assigned from the germline V gene as MNHEY and SVGAGI. Trimming leaves V shorter by 10 bases and J shorter by 8 bases, with the junction holding 13 bases beyond the gene matches. Taken from cysteine to phenylalanine, the CDR3 has 15 residues. Only the CDR3 DNA stays, 45 bases, in frame from base 1. This sequence uses TRBV6-5 and TRBJ2-7, with 14 bases matching TRBD2. The sample consisted of PBMCs or a T cell subset sorted from them (not recorded which). The TCR comes from an adult woman who had mild COVID-19 (a few samples of this study predate the infection). The sample titles of this study are shuffled in the database, so cell type and time point are left out; the donor was told from shared clones. The CDR3 region reads CATRRGTSGSAKQYF. The nucleotide sequence is TGTGCCACCAGGCGGGGGACTAGCGGGAGTGCCAAGCAGTACTTC.